One sample yielded the 9 T cell receptor beta chains listed below, sequenced in a study of T cell responses to AZD1222 COVID-19 vaccine. Produced via immunoSEQ multiplex PCR; TCRdb's table is partial and in-frame only. This sample has more than 70,000 clones, with 70% to 90% found just once. The specimen comprised peripheral blood, sampled 28 days after the second AZD1222 dose. The receptors stem from an adult who received the AZD1222 COVID-19 vaccine.

The rearrangement joins TRBV6-1 to TRBJ1-1; no clear D gene. This CDR3 comprises 13 residues. Germline V gene lookup returns CDR1 MNHNS and CDR2 SASEGT. V was clipped by 0 bases and J by 9 bases, with 11 bases between them. For the CDR3, the DNA is TGTGCCAGCAGTGAAGCCCATGCCCTAAAAGCTTTCTTT. Its translation: CASSEAHALKAFF.

This chain uses TRBV27 with TRBJ1-6, with D possibly matching TRBD1 (6 bases). From germline, CDR1 is MNHEY and CDR2 SMNVEV (reference sequence). V was trimmed by 4 bases and J by 0 bases, leaving 10 bases between them. The CDR3 length is 16 residues. The CDR3 nucleotides read TGTGCCAGCAGTTCGAACAGGGACTCCTATAATTCACCCCTCCACTTT. Translating gives CASSSNRDSYNSPLHF.

The V call is TRBV30, the J call TRBJ1-2; possible D gene TRBD1, 6 bases. The ends were cut back, 4 bases at V and 8 bases at J, with 17 bases in the middle. The CDR3 is made up of 13 amino acids. Germline V gene sequence: CDR1 GTSNPN, CDR2 SVGIG (reference sequence). CDR3 nucleotides: TGTGCCTGGACGGAGAACAGGGTCCTGGGCTACACCTTC. Translating gives CAWTENRVLGYTF.

The gene calls are TRBV25-1 and TRBJ1-2; a possible D gene is TRBD1 (5 bases). CDR1 is MGHDK, CDR2 SYGVNS, per germline. This CDR3 has 11 amino acids. V shed 10 bases and J shed 7 bases, with 13 bases lying between them. CDR3 sequence (DNA): TGTGCCACCACTTCGGGACTTGGCTACACCTTC. Its translation: CATTSGLGYTF.

The J gene is TRBJ1-2, the V gene TRBV19; D call uncertain. V gave up 2 bases and J gave up 8 bases, with 12 bases separating them. CDR1 LNHDA and CDR2 SQIVND come from the germline V gene (reference sequence). The CDR3 contains 13 residues. The CDR3 DNA reads as TGTGCCAGTAGTATACCCGGCACCCACGGCTACACCTTC. It translates to CASSIPGTHGYTF.

CDR3 sequence: CASSLSRPGLAGETQYF. DNA of the CDR3: TGTGCCAGCAGTTTATCTCGCCCCGGACTAGCGGGAGAGACCCAGTACTTC. V and J are TRBV27 and TRBJ2-5, with 11 positions matching TRBD2. CDR3 length equals 17 residues. Germline V lookup: CDR1 MNHEY, CDR2 SMNVEV (reference sequence). V trimming: 0 bases; J trimming: 4 bases; junction bases outside the gene matches: 7.

The chain has TRBV6-1 and TRBJ1-2; tentative D call: TRBD1 (6 bases). The V end was cut by 1 base, the J end by 3 bases, with 12 bases between. Germline values: CDR1 MNHNS, CDR2 SASEGT. The CDR3 runs to 15 residues. The CDR3 DNA reads as TGTGCCAGCAGTGAAGGAGAGGCAGGGGACTATGGCTACACCTTC. It translates to CASSEGEAGDYGYTF.

The CDR3 sequence is CAIPGAGGQPQHF. In nucleotides, the CDR3 is TGTGCCATACCGGGGGCAGGGGGCCAGCCCCAGCATTTT. V and J are TRBV6-5 and TRBJ1-5; 8 bases fit TRBD1. V shed 10 bases, J shed 7 bases, and the junction held 9 bases outside the gene matches. This CDR3 spans 13 amino acids. Germline V gene data show CDR1 as MNHEY and CDR2 as SVGAGI.

The J gene is TRBJ2-7, the V gene TRBV2; no definite D call. The CDR3 covers 16 residues. V lost 4 bases to trimming and J lost 1 base, with 17 bases between them. Germline CDR1 reads SNHLY; CDR2 reads FYNNEI. The CDR3 here is CASSGQRGVRSYEQYF. The CDR3 DNA is TGTGCCAGCAGTGGCCAGCGTGGGGTTCGGTCCTACGAGCAGTACTTC.